This T cell receptor beta chain was sequenced during a study of shared clonotypes between healthy human individuals. Whole-study results and caveats: In contrast to clonotypes shared by all four donors, non-shared clonotypes had lower generation probabilities. Generally, naive subsets (rather than memory subsets) showed larger estimated richness.

In the case of this clone: Antigen specificity is unknown.

Clones were sequenced by immunoSEQ multiplex PCR, and TCRdb holds only the in-frame ones, with some missing. The sample has more than 1 million clones, around 78% seen once. CDR1 and CDR2 from the germline V gene are SQVTM and ANQGSEA. J was trimmed by 0 bases and V by 7 bases; bases with no gene match: 5. The CDR3 is 13 amino acids. The sample consisted of memory CD4+ T cells from PBMCs. This sample's subset: CD45RA-negative fraction. The clonotype was recovered from a man between 18 and 35 years old in good health. Some clones in this sample may be carry-over from other donors' samples. This chain links TRBV29-1 with TRBJ2-7, with 8 bases identical to TRBD2. DNA of the CDR3: TGCAGCGCCGTGGCGGGGGGCTCCTACGAGCAGTACTTC. Its translation is CSAVAGGSYEQYF.